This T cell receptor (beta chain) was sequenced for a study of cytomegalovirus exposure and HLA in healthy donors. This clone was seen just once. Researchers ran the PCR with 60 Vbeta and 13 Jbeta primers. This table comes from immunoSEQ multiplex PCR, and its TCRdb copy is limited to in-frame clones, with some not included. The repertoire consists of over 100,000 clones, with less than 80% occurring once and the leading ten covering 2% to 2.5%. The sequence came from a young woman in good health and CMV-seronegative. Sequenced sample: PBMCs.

CDR3 DNA: TGCAGCGTTGAAGGAACTAGCGGGAGAGCATACAATGAGCAGTTCTTC. This gives the protein CSVEGTSGRAYNEQFF. The chain carries TRBV29-1 and TRBJ2-1, with 11 positions matching TRBD2. The germline CDR1 and CDR2 sequences are SQVTM and ANQGSEA. CDR3 length: 16 residues. V shed 1 base and J 4 bases; nucleotides not matched to a gene: 6.